The present T cell receptor delta chain was sequenced within a study of gamma-delta chains in newborns, infants, children. Across the whole study: Polyclonal expansion of innate γδ T cells after birth follows microbial exposure.

TCRdb repeated clone calling on the reads with CATT. This table holds 3,300 or so delta-chain clones, 3.5% to 5% found once. The V gene end was trimmed by 2 bases and the J gene end by 3 bases; junction bases not matched to a gene: 9. CDR1 and CDR2 (germline): GEAIGNYY, EKD. The CDR3 sequence is 20 residues long. This clone was counted only a few times. A much more abundant neighbour one base away suggests this may be a read error. This clonotype was sampled from a child who was a newborn, infant or young child, either healthy, febrile or measles-vaccinated (not recorded which). The rearrangement links TRDV2 to TRDJ3; 13 bases are a match to TRDD3. The sequenced material came from blood. The CDR3 loop reads CACDITGGYASFWDTRQMFF. CDR3 DNA sequence: TGTGCCTGTGACATTACTGGGGGATACGCAAGCTTCTGGGACACCCGACAGATGTTTTTC.